This T cell receptor (beta chain) was identified during a study of beta chain features in type 1 diabetes. Germline V CDR1 and CDR2: SGHTA, FQGNSA. Trimming left V 3 bases short and J 2 bases short, with 11 bases between. The CDR3 extends over 14 amino acids. The isolated RNA, all of it, was reverse transcribed, so expressed TCRB transcripts were what got sequenced. The table came from immunoSEQ multiplex PCR; TCRdb's copy has only in-frame clones and leaves some out. The sample carries 450,000 to 600,000 clones, roughly 30% recorded once. The receptor was isolated from a man in his late teens or twenties in good health. V is TRBV7-2 and J is TRBJ2-7, with D unclear. Sequenced: naive CD4+ T cells from blood. CDR3 region: CASSLAGITYEQYF. CDR3 DNA: TGTGCCAGCAGCTTGGCTGGGATTACCTACGAGCAGTACTTC.